One sample yielded the 17 T cell receptor beta chains listed below, sequenced in a study of T-cell memory formation after mild COVID-19. Using its own MiXCR run on the 5' RACE reads, TCRdb lists one record per CDR3 protein. The data show about 610,000 distinct CDR3 sequences, roughly 17% seen once. Sequenced material: PBMCs or a T cell subset sorted from them (not recorded which). These receptors all stem from an adult woman who had mild COVID-19 (a few samples of this study predate the infection). Cell type and time point are not known.

V usage is TRBV29-1 and J usage is TRBJ2-1, with D unclear. Trimming took 4 bases from V and 6 from J, leaving 4 bases between them. The germline V gene has CDR1 SQVTM and CDR2 ANQGSEA. The CDR3 consists of 10 residues. The CDR3 coding sequence is TGCAGCGTTGCCTTCAATGAGCAGTTCTTC. It codes for CSVAFNEQFF.

This clonotype was seen only a few times. The chain combines TRBV7-9 with TRBJ1-6; TRBD1 matches 7 bases. CDR1 is SEHNR and CDR2 is FQNEAQ in the germline V gene (reference sequence). CDR3 length equals 16 residues. V dropped 5 bases and J dropped 10; count of bases not matched to a gene: 14. The CDR3 reads CASSPGIQGLRSPLHF. CDR3 DNA: TGTGCCAGCAGCCCAGGCATACAGGGGCTCAGGTCACCCCTCCACTTT.

This chain links TRBV30 with TRBJ2-7; 7 bases map to TRBD1. Losses at the gene ends were 2 bases for V and 12 bases for J; bases not matched to a gene: 4. The CDR3 is 10 residues long. In germline, CDR1 is GTSNPN, CDR2 SVGIG (reference sequence). CDR3 nucleotide sequence: TGTGCCTGGAGTCGAGACAGGGTGTACTTC. Protein: CAWSRDRVYF.

The chain combines TRBV7-8 with TRBJ1-2, with a possible D match to TRBD1 (6 bases). Trimming removed 5 bases at V and 6 bases at J, with 10 bases between. This CDR3 region has 12 residues. Germline CDR1 is SGHVS and CDR2 is FQNEAQ. DNA of the CDR3: TGTGCCAGCAGCCACAGGGTGGATGGCTACACCTTC. Translating it yields CASSHRVDGYTF.

This chain joins TRBV12-3 or TRBV12-4 and TRBJ2-5, with 10 bases aligning to TRBD1. This CDR3 comprises 14 residues. Trimming at V came to 6 bases and at J to 5 bases, leaving 6 bases not matched to a gene. Here the CDR3 reads CASRSRTGGETQYF. The CDR3, as DNA: TGTGCCAGCAGGTCCCGGACAGGGGGGGAGACCCAGTACTTC.

The chain recombines TRBV7-8 with TRBJ2-6; 7 nucleotides match TRBD1. Trimming took 5 bases from V and 0 from J; bases not matched to a gene: 7. This CDR3 is built from 17 residues. Germline V gene sequence: CDR1 SGHVS, CDR2 FQNEAQ. The CDR3 DNA reads as TGTGCCAGCAGCGGGACAGCCCTTTTCTCTGGGGCCAACGTCCTGACTTTC. It yields the protein CASSGTALFSGANVLTF.

Many counts were recorded for this clonotype. The V and J genes are TRBV7-2 and TRBJ2-7; D is ambiguous. V was pared by 4 bases and J by 5 bases, with 21 bases between. This CDR3 region has 16 residues. The germline CDR1 and CDR2 sequences are SGHTA and FQGNSA. The CDR3 sequence is CASSWPPGSAGHEQYF. The CDR3 region has the DNA TGTGCCAGCAGCTGGCCGCCAGGCAGCGCCGGCCACGAGCAGTACTTC.

The rearrangement joins TRBV6-6 to TRBJ2-3; no definite D call. Germline V CDR1 and CDR2: MNHNY, SVGAGI (reference sequence). Trimming took off 4 bases at V and 3 bases at J, with 23 bases between the two ends. This CDR3 comprises 18 residues. In DNA form, the CDR3 reads TGTGCCAGCAGTTCCCACCTCATTCAAGGACCCCGGACAGATACGCAGTATTTT. It codes for CASSSHLIQGPRTDTQYF.

The chain links TRBV4-1 to TRBJ2-1; a weak D match, TRBD1 (6 bases). Trimming cost V 4 bases and J 4 bases, with 11 bases left between them. Germline assignment: CDR1 MGHRA and CDR2 YSYEKL. This CDR3 is 14 amino acids long. This CDR3 is CASSLRTDYNEQFF. The CDR3 DNA follows: TGCGCCAGCAGCCTTCGGACAGATTACAATGAGCAGTTCTTC.

This clonotype was detected only a few times. The CDR3 reads CASSLTGGRIDTQYF. CDR3 sequence (DNA): TGTGCCAGCAGCTTGACAGGGGGCAGAATAGATACGCAGTATTTT. This chain uses TRBV7-2 with TRBJ2-3; 10 bases are a match to TRBD1. The V gene end was trimmed by 3 bases and the J gene end by 5 bases; junction bases not matched to a gene: 5. Germline V lookup: CDR1 SGHTA, CDR2 FQGNSA. The CDR3 covers 15 residues.

This clonotype showed up just a few times. This chain links TRBV29-1 with TRBJ2-3, with D hard to call. Germline assignment: CDR1 SQVTM and CDR2 ANQGSEA. The CDR3 has 12 amino acids. Trimming took 4 bases from V and 3 from J, leaving 8 bases between them. CDR3 DNA sequence: TGCAGCGTTGTGGCTAGTACAGATACGCAGTATTTT. This codes for CSVVASTDTQYF.

This clonotype was seen more than once but under ten times. The V and J genes are TRBV12-3 or TRBV12-4 and TRBJ2-1, with D uncertain. Trimming cost V 4 bases and J 10 bases, with 8 bases left between them. This CDR3 is built from 11 residues. The CDR3 bases are TGTGCCAGCAGTTCCGACCGGGAGCAGTTCTTC. This translates into CASSSDREQFF.

The chain employs TRBV3-1 and TRBJ1-4; TRBD1 aligns across 7 bases. The CDR3 covers 14 residues. The V gene's germline CDR1 is LGHDT and CDR2 YNNKEL (reference sequence). J gave up 7 bases and V 4 bases, and 6 bases lay outside the gene matches. CDR3 residues: CASSPGPGGEKLFF. The CDR3 coding sequence is TGTGCCAGCAGCCCCGGGCCAGGGGGTGAAAAACTGTTTTTT.

Regarding this clonotype: Germline is not matched at one junction end, which may reflect a read error. CDR3 bases: TGTGACAGCAGTCGACCAGGGGCGGGAGGTGTTAATGAGCAGTTCTTC. It specifies CDSSRPGAGGVNEQFF. The J gene is TRBJ2-1, the V gene TRBV27, with 8 bases matching TRBD2. Looked up from germline, CDR1 is MNHEY and CDR2 is SMNVEV (reference sequence). This CDR3 is built from 16 residues.

The chain has TRBV25-1 and TRBJ2-7, with D maybe TRBD1 (6 bases). Looked up from germline, CDR1 is MGHDK and CDR2 is SYGVNS. This CDR3 spans 13 amino acids. The V end was cut by 4 bases, the J end by 3 bases, with 10 bases between. CDR3 in amino acids: CASSGTESYEQYF. CDR3 DNA sequence: TGTGCCAGCAGTGGGACAGAAAGCTACGAGCAGTACTTC.

The V and J genes are TRBV5-1 and TRBJ2-3, with TRBD2 identical over 9 bases. The CDR3 covers 15 residues. Per the germline V gene, CDR1 is SGHRS and CDR2 is YFSETQ. The V gene end was trimmed by 4 bases and the J gene end by 2 bases; junction bases not matched to a gene: 5. CDR3 bases: TGCGCCAGCAGCCCGGTAGCGGGGGACACAGATACGCAGTATTTT. It codes for CASSPVAGDTDTQYF.

This clonotype was recorded a few times. The chain uses TRBV7-3 and TRBJ2-5, with D tentatively TRBD2 (5 bases). Germline V gene sequence: CDR1 SGHTA, CDR2 FQGTGA. Trimming left V 5 bases short and J 4 bases short, with 17 bases between. The CDR3 extends over 15 amino acids. The CDR3 region is CASSPVPGIRETQYF. The CDR3 DNA follows: TGTGCCAGCAGCCCCGTACCCGGGATTCGAGAGACCCAGTACTTC.